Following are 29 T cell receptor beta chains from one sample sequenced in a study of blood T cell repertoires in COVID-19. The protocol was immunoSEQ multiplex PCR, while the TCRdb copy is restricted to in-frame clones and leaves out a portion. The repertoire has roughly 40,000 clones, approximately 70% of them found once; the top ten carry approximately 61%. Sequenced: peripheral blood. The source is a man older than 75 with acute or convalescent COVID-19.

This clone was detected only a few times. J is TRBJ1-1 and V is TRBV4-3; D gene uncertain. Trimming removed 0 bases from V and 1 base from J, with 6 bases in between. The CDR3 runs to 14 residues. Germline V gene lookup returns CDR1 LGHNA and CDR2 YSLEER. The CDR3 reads CASSQEGGNTEAFF. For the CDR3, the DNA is TGCGCCAGCAGCCAAGAAGGCGGGAACACTGAAGCTTTCTTT.

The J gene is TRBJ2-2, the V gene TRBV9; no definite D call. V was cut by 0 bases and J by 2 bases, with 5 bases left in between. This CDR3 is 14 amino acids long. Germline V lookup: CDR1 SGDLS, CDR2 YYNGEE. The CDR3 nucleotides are TGTGCCAGCAGCGTAGTTAGTAACACCGGGGAGCTGTTTTTT. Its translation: CASSVVSNTGELFF.

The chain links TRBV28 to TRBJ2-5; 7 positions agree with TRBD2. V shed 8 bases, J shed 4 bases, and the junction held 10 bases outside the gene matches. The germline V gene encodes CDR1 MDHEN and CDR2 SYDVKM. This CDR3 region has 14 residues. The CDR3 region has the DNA TGTGCCAGCGGGAGGGGCGGTCCGGGAGAGACCCAGTACTTC. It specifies CASGRGGPGETQYF.

The CDR3 sequence is CASSRGALLPYNEQFF. The CDR3 nucleotides are TGCGCCAGCAGCCGGGGTGCGCTCCTTCCCTACAATGAGCAGTTCTTC. The J gene is TRBJ2-1, the V gene TRBV5-1; a possible D gene is TRBD2 (5 bases). This CDR3 is 16 amino acids long. Trimming removed 4 bases at V and 2 bases at J, with 16 bases between. Germline CDR1 is SGHRS and CDR2 is YFSETQ. The full variable domain, its missing parts supplied by reference TRBV5-1 and TRBJ2-1, is KAGVTQTPRYLIKTRGQQVTLSCSPISGHRSVSWYQQTPGQGLQFLFEYFSETQRNKGNFPGRFSGRQFSNSRSEMNVSTLELGDSALYLCASSRGALLPYNEQFFGPGTRLTVL.

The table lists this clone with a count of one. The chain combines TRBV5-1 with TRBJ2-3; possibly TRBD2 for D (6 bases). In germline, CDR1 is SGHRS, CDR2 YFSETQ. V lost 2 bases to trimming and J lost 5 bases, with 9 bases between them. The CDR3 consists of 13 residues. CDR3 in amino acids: CASSLRRGDTQYF. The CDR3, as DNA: TGCGCCAGCAGCTTAAGGCGGGGAGATACGCAGTATTTT. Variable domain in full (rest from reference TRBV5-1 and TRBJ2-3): KAGVTQTPRYLIKTRGQQVTLSCSPISGHRSVSWYQQTPGQGLQFLFEYFSETQRNKGNFPGRFSGRQFSNSRSEMNVSTLELGDSALYLCASSLRRGDTQYFGPGTRLTVL.

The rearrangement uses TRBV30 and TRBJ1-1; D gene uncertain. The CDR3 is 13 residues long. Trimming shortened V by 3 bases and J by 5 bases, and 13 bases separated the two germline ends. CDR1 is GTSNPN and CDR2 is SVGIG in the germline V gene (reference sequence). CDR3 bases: TGTGCCTGGAGCCGAGGGAGTTGGACTGAAGCTTTCTTT. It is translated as CAWSRGSWTEAFF. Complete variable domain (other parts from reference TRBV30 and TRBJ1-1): SQTIHQWPATLVQPVGSPLSLECTVEGTSNPNLYWYRQAAGRGLQLLFYSVGIGQISSEVPQNLSASRPQDRQFILSSKKLLLSDSGFYLCAWSRGSWTEAFFGQGTRLTVV.

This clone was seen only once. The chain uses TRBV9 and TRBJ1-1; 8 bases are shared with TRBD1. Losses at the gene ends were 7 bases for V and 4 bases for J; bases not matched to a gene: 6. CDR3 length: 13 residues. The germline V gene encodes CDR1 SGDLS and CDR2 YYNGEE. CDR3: CASGQGAGTEAFF. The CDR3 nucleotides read TGTGCCAGCGGACAGGGAGCGGGCACTGAAGCTTTCTTT. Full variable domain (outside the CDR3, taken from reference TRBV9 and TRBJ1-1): DSGVTQTPKHLITATGQRVTLRCSPRSGDLSVYWYQQSLDQGLQFLIQYYNGEERAKGNILERFSAQQFPDLHSELNLSSLELGDSALYFCASGQGAGTEAFFGQGTRLTVV.

The CDR3 reads CASSPGAGRGSNEQFF. CDR3 sequence (DNA): TGTGCCAGCTCACCCGGAGCGGGAAGAGGTAGCAATGAGCAGTTCTTC. The chain links TRBV18 to TRBJ2-1; 7 bases match TRBD2. CDR1 and CDR2 from the germline V gene are KGHSH and LQKENI. This CDR3 is built from 16 residues. V gave up 3 bases and J gave up 6 bases; unmatched junction bases: 11.

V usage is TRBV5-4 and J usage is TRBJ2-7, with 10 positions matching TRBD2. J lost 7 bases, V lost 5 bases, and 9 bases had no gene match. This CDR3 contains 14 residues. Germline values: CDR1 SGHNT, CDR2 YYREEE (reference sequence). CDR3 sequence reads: CASRPGLASGEQYF. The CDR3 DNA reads TGTGCCAGCAGACCGGGACTAGCGTCGGGGGAGCAGTACTTC. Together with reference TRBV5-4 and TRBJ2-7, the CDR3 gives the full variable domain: ETGVTQSPTHLIKTRGQQVTLRCSSQSGHNTVSWYQQALGQGPQFIFQYYREEENGRGNFPPRFSGLQFPNYSSELNVNALELDDSALYLCASRPGLASGEQYFGPGTRLTVT.

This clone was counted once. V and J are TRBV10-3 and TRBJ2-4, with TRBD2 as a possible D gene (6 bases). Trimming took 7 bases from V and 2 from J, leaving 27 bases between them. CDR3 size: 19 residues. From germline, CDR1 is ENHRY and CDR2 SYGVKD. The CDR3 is CAIIPSFLSGRAPKNIQYF. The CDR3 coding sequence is TGTGCCATCATCCCCTCTTTCCTTAGCGGAAGGGCCCCCAAAAACATTCAGTACTTC.

Here the CDR3 reads CASSSRDRGRHGELFF. The CDR3, as DNA: TGTGCCAGTAGTAGCCGGGACAGGGGGCGGCACGGGGAGCTGTTTTTT. The V and J genes are TRBV19 and TRBJ2-2, with 12 bases lining up with TRBD1. The V and J ends lost 4 bases and 7 bases, in that order; junction bases with no gene match: 7. The CDR3 length is 16 residues. Germline V gene lookup returns CDR1 LNHDA and CDR2 SQIVND (reference sequence).

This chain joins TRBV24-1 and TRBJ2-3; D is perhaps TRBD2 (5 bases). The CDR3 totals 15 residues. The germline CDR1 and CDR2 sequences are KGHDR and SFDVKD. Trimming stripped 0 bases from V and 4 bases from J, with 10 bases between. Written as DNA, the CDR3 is TGTGCCACCAGTGATTTGGGTGGGAGCTCAGATACGCAGTATTTT. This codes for CATSDLGGSSDTQYF.

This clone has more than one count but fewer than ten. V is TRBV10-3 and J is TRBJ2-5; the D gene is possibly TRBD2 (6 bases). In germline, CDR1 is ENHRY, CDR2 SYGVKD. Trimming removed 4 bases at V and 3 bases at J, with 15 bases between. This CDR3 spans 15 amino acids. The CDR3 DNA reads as TGTGCCATCAGTGCCGGCTTAGGAGGGGAAGAGACCCAGTACTTC. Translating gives CAISAGLGGEETQYF.

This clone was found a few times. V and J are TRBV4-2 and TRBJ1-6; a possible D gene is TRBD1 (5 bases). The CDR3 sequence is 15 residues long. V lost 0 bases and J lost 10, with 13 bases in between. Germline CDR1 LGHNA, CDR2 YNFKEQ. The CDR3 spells CASSQDLRGLSPLHF. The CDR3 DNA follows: TGTGCCAGCAGCCAAGATTTAAGGGGCCTGTCACCCCTCCACTTT.

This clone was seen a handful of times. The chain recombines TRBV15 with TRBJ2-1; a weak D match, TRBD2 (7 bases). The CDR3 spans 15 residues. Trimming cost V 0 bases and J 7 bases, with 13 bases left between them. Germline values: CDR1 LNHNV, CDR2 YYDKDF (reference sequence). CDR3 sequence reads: CATSRDLGGANEQFF. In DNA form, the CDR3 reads TGTGCCACCAGCAGAGACCTAGGGGGGGCGAATGAGCAGTTCTTC.

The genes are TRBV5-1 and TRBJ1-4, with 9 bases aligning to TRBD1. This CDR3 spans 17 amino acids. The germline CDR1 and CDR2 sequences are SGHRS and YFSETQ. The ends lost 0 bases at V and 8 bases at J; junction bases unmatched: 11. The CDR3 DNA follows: TGCGCCAGCAGCTTGGCGGGGACAGGGCGCGCAGGCGAAAAACTGTTTTTT. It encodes CASSLAGTGRAGEKLFF. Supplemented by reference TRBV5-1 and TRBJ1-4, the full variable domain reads KAGVTQTPRYLIKTRGQQVTLSCSPISGHRSVSWYQQTPGQGLQFLFEYFSETQRNKGNFPGRFSGRQFSNSRSEMNVSTLELGDSALYLCASSLAGTGRAGEKLFFGSGTQLSVL.

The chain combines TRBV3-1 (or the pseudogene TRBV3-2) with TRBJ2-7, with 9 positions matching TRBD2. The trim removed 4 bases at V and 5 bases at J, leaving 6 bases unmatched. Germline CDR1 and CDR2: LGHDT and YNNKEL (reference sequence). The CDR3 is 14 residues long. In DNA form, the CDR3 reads TGTGCCAGCAGCCTTAGCGGGAGTCCAAACGAGCAGTACTTC. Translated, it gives CASSLSGSPNEQYF.

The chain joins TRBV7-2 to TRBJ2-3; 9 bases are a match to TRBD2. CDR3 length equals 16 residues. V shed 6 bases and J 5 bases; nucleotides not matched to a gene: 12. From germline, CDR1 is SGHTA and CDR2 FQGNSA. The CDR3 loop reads CASSSRPAGGGDTQYF. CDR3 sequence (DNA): TGTGCCAGCAGTTCACGGCCAGCGGGAGGAGGAGATACGCAGTATTTT.

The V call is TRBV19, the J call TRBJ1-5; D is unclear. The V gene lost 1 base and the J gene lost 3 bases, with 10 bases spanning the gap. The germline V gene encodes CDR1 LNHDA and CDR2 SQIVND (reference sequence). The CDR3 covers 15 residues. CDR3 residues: CASSIGAINNQPQHF. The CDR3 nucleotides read TGTGCCAGTAGTATAGGGGCAATCAACAATCAGCCCCAGCATTTT. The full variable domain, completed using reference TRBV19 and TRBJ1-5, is DGGITQSPKYLFRKEGQNVTLSCEQNLNHDAMYWYRQDPGQGLRLIYYSQIVNDFQKGDIAEGYSVSREKKESFPLTVTSAQKNPTAFYLCASSIGAINNQPQHFGDGTRLSIL.

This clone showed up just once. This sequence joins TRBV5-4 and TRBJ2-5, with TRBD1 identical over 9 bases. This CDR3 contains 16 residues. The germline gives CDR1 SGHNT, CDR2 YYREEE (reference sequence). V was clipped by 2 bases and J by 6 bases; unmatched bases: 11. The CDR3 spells CASSLQGARSRKTQYF. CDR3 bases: TGTGCCAGCAGCTTACAGGGGGCCCGTAGTAGGAAGACCCAGTACTTC.

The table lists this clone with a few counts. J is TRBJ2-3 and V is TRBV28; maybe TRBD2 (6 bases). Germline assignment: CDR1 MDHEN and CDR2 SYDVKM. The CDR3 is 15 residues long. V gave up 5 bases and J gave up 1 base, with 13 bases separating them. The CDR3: CASSRVSSGTDTQYF. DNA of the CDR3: TGTGCCAGCAGTAGGGTGTCTAGCGGCACAGATACGCAGTATTTT.

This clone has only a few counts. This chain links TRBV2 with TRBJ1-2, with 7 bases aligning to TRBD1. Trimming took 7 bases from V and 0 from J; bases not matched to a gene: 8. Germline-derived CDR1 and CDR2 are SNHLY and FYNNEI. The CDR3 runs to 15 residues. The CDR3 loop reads CASTPPGQTNYGYTF. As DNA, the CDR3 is TGTGCCAGCACCCCCCCGGGACAGACTAACTATGGCTACACCTTC.

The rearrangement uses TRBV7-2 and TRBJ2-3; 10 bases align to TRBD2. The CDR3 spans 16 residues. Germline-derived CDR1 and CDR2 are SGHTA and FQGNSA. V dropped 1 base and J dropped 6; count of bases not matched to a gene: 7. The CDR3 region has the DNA TGTGCCAGCAGCTTAGGAGCGGGAGGGAGGGCTGATACGCAGTATTTT. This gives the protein CASSLGAGGRADTQYF. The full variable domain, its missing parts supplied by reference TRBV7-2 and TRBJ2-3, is GAGVSQSPSNKVTEKGKDVELRCDPISGHTALYWYRQSLGQGLEFLIYFQGNSAPDKSGLPSDRFSAERTGGSVSTLTIQRTQQEDSAVYLCASSLGAGGRADTQYFGPGTRLTVL.

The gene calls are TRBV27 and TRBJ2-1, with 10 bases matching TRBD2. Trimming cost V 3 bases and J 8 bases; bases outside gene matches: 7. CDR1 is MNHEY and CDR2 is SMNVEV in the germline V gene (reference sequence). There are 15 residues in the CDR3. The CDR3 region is CASSLELAGAYEQFF. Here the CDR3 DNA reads TGTGCCAGCAGTTTGGAGCTAGCGGGAGCCTATGAGCAGTTCTTC.

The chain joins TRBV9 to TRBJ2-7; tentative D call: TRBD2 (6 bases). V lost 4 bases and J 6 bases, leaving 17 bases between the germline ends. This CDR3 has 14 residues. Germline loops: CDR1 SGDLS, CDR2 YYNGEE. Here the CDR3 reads CASSRGTDLAEQYF. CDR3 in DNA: TGTGCCAGCAGCCGCGGGACGGATCTCGCCGAGCAGTACTTC.

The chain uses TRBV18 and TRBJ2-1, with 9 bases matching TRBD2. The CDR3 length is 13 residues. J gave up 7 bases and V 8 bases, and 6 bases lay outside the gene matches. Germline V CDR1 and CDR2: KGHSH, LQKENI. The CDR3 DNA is TGTGCCAGCCGCGGGACTAGCCCTAATGAGCAGTTCTTC. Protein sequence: CASRGTSPNEQFF.

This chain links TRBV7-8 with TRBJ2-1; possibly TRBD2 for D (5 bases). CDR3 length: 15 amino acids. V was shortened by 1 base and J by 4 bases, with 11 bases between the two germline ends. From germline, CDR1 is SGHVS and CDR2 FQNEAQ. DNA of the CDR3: TGTGCCAGCAGCTTAGATCGGGGTCGGTACAATGAGCAGTTCTTC. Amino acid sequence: CASSLDRGRYNEQFF.

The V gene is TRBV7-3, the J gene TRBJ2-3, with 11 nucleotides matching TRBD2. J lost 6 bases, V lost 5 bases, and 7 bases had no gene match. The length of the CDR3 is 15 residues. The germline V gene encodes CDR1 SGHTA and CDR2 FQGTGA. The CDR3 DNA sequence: TGTGCCAGCAGCGCTACTAGCGGGAGCCTGGATACGCAGTATTTT. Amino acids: CASSATSGSLDTQYF.

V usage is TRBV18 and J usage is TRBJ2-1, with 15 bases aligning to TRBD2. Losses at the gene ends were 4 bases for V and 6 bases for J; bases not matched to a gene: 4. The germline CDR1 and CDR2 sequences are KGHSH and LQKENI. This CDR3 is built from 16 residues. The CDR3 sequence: CASSHAGLAGGNEQFF. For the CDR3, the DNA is TGTGCCAGCTCACACGCGGGACTAGCGGGAGGCAATGAGCAGTTCTTC.